The clone carrying this T cell receptor beta chain was detected a few times. Its antigen is as yet unknown. The source of the sample is a study of identical twins. Only healthy Caucasians were included as donors. Unique molecular identifiers were in the cDNA, with template-switch universal primer binding. MiXCR, applied by TCRdb to the 5' RACE reads, yields one record per CDR3 protein. Among approximately 220,000 distinct CDR3 sequences listed, less than 10% were seen once. Whole-study results and caveats: Compared with models, monozygotic twins showed more out-of-frame TCR alpha sharing.

CDR1 and CDR2 from the germline V gene are KGHSH and LQKENI. Trimming shortened V by 3 bases and J by 4 bases, and 8 bases separated the two germline ends. This CDR3 is built from 13 residues. The sequence was collected from a woman under 30 in good health. The chain uses TRBV18 and TRBJ2-3; tentatively, D is TRBD1 (6 bases). Sequencing used memory (CD45RO+) T cells sorted from blood. This CDR3 is CASSPRQADTQYF. CDR3 in DNA: TGTGCCAGCTCACCCCGACAGGCAGATACGCAGTATTTT. Full variable domain (rest looked up from reference TRBV18 and TRBJ2-3): NAGVMQNPRHLVRRRGQEARLRCSPMKGHSHVYWYRQLPEEGLKFMVYLQKENIIDESGMPKERFSAEFPKEGPSILRIQQVVRGDSAAYFCASSPRQADTQYFGPGTRLTVL.